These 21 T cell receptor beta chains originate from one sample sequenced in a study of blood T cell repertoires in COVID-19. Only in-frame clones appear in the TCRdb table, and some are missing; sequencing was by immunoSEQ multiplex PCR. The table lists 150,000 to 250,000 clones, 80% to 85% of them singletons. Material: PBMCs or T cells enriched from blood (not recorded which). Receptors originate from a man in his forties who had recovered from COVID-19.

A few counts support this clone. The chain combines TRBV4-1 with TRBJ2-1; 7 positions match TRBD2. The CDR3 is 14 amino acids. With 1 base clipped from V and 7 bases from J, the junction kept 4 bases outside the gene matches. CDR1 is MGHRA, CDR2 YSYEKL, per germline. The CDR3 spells CASSQGARENEQFF. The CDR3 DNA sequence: TGCGCCAGCAGCCAAGGGGCGCGGGAGAATGAGCAGTTCTTC.

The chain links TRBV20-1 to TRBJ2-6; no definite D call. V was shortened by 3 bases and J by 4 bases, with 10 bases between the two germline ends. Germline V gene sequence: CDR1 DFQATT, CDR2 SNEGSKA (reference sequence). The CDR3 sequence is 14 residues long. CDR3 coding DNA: TGCAGTGCTAGTATTGGGCTGGGGGCCAACGTCCTGACTTTC. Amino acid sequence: CSASIGLGANVLTF.

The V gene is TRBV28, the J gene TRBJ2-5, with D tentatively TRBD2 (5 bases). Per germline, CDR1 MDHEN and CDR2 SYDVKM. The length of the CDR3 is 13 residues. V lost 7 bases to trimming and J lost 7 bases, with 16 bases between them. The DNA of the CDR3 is TGTGCCAGCAAGCCCGGGATCAAGGGGACCCAGTACTTC. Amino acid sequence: CASKPGIKGTQYF.

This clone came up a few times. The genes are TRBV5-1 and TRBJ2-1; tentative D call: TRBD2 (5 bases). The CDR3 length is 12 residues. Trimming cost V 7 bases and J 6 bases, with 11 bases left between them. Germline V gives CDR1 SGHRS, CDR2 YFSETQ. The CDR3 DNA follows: TGCGCCAGCGTAGCGTCGCCCAATGAGCAGTTCTTC. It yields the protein CASVASPNEQFF.

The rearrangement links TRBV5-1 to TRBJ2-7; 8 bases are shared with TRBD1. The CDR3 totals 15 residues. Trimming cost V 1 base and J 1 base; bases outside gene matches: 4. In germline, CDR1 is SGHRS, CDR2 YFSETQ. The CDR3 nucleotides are TGCGCCAGCAGCTTGTACCGGGACAGGTCCTACGAGCAGTACTTC. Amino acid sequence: CASSLYRDRSYEQYF.

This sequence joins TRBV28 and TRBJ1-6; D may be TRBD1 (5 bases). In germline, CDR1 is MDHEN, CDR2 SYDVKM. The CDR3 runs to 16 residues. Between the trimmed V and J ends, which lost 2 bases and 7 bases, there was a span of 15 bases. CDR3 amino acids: CASSLEWGRGNSPLHF. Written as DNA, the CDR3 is TGTGCCAGCAGTTTAGAATGGGGAAGGGGAAATTCACCCCTCCACTTT.

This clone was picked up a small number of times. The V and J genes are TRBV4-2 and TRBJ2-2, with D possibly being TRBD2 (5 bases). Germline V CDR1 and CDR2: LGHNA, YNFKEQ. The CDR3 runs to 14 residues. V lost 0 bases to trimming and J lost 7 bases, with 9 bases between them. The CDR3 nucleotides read TGTGCCAGCAGCCAAGAGAGAGGGAGCGGGGAGCTGTTTTTT. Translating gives CASSQERGSGELFF.

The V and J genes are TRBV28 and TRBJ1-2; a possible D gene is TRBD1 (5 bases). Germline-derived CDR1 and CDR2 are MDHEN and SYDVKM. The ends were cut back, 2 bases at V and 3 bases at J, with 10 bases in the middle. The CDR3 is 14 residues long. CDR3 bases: TGTGCCAGCAGTTTAGGGGCAGCCCACTATGGCTACACCTTC. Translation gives CASSLGAAHYGYTF.

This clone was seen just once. In DNA, the CDR3 is TGTGCCAGCAGTCTAACGACAGGGGTCCAGTTCTTC. It yields the protein CASSLTTGVQFF. The gene calls are TRBV6-2 or TRBV6-3 and TRBJ2-1; 8 positions agree with TRBD1. After removal of 5 bases from V and 13 bases from J, the junction contained 7 bases not matched to a gene. Per the germline V gene, CDR1 is MNHEY and CDR2 is SVGEGT. CDR3 length: 12 residues.

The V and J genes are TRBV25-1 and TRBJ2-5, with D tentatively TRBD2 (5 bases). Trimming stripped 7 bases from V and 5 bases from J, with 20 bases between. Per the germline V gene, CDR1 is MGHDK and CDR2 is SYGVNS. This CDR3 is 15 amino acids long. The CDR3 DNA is TGTGCCAGCAAGGGCCCGAGCGGACCACAGGAGACCCAGTACTTC. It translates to CASKGPSGPQETQYF.

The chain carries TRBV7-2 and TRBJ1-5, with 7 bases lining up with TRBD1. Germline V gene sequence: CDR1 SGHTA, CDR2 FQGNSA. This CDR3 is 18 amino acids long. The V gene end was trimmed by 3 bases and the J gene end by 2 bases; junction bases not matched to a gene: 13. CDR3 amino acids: CASSFRAQGVQGNQPQHF. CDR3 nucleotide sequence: TGTGCCAGCAGCTTCAGAGCGCAGGGGGTTCAAGGCAATCAGCCCCAGCATTTT.

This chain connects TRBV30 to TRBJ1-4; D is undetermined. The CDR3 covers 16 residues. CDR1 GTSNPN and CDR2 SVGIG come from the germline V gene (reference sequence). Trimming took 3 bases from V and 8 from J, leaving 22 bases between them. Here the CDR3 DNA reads TGTGCCTGGAGCCTATCTCATCCCGCGCGAAAGGAAAAACTGTTTTTT. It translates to CAWSLSHPARKEKLFF.

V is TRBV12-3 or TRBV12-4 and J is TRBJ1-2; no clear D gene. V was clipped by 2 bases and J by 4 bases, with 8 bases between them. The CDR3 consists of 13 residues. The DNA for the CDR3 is TGTGCCAGCAGTTTAAGTTGGGCCTATGGCTACACCTTC. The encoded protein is CASSLSWAYGYTF.

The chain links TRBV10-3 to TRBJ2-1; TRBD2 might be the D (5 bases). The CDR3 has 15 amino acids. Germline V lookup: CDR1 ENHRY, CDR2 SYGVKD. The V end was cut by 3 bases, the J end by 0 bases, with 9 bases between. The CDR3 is CAISDKSGSYNEQFF. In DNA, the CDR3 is TGTGCCATCAGTGACAAAAGCGGCTCCTACAATGAGCAGTTCTTC.

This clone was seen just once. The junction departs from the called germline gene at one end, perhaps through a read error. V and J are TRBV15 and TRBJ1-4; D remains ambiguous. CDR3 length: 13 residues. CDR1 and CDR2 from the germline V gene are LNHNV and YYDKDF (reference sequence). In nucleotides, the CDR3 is TGTGCCATCAGCAGAGGGTATGGCGAAAAACTGTTTTTT. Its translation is CAISRGYGEKLFF.

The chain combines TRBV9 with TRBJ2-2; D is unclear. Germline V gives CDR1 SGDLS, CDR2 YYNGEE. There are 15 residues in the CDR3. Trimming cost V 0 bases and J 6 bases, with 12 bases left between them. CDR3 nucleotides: TGTGCCAGCAGCGTAGTACCCGGTCTCGCCGGGGAGCTGTTTTTT. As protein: CASSVVPGLAGELFF.

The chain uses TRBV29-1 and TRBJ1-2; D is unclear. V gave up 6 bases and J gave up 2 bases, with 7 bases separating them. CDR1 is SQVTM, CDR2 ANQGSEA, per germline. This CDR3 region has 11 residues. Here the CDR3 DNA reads TGCAGCGTATGGGAGAACTATGGCTACACCTTC. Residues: CSVWENYGYTF.

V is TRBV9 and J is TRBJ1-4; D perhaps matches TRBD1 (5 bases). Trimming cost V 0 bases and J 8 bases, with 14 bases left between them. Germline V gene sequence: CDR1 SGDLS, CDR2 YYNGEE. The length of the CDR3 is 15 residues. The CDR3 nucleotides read TGTGCCAGCAGCGTAGACCAGGGATCCAGGGAAAAACTGTTTTTT. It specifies CASSVDQGSREKLFF.

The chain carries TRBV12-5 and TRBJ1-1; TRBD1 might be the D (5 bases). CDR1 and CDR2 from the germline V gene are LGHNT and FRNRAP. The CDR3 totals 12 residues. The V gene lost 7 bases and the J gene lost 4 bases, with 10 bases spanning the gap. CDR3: CASAGVSTEAFF. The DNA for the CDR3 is TGTGCTAGTGCGGGGGTCAGCACTGAAGCTTTCTTT.

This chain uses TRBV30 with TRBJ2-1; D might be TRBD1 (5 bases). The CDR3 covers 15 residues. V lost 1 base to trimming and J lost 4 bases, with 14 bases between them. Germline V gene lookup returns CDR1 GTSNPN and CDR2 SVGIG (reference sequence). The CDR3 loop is CAWSDFRQGYNEQFF. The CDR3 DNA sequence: TGTGCCTGGAGTGATTTTAGGCAGGGATACAATGAGCAGTTCTTC.

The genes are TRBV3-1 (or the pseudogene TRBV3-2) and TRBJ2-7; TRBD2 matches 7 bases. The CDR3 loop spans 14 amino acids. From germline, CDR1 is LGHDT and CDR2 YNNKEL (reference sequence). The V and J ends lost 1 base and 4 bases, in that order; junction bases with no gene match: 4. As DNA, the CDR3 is TGTGCCAGCAGCCAAGTCTGGGGAGGGTACGAGCAGTACTTC. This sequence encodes CASSQVWGGYEQYF.